These 15 T cell receptor beta chains share one sample of origin, sequenced in a study of CXCR3-negative and CXCR3-positive naive CD8 T cells (dated 2019 in TCRdb). Instrument used: NextSeq 550. The Human TCR Profiling Kit (MiLaboratory) was used to prepare UMI-labeled 5' RACE TRB cDNA libraries. TCRdb reprocessed the reads and lists each CDR3 protein sequence as a single entry, with no DNA. This sample's clone table shows around 60,000 distinct CDR3 sequences. The ten largest clones capture approximately 0.42% of the sample. Sequenced material: naive CXCR3- CD8+ T cells from blood. The cell subset or site label of this sample denotes: CD45RO-CCR7+CD27+CD95- naive CD8+ T cells lacking CXCR3 (TNR3-). These receptors all come from a human donor in good health. Some clones in this sample may be carry-over from other donors' samples.

This chain uses TRBV6-5 with TRBJ2-7; there is no DNA to check the TCRdb D call of TRBD1. CDR1 MNHEY and CDR2 SVGAGI come from the germline V gene. This CDR3 comprises 13 residues. The CDR3 reads CATRARGTYEQYF.

The chain joins TRBV29-1 to TRBJ2-7; TCRdb's assignment of TRBD1 cannot be checked, as there is no DNA. CDR1 and CDR2 (germline): SQVTM, ANQGSEA. This CDR3 contains 14 residues. CDR3 protein: CSVEATGLGYEQYF.

This sequence joins TRBV30 and TRBJ2-7; the D gene TCRdb calls, TRBD1, cannot be checked with no DNA. Germline V gives CDR1 GTSNPN, CDR2 SVGIG (reference sequence). This CDR3 spans 14 amino acids. CDR3 sequence: CAWSVLGRGLEQYF. The whole variable domain, filled in from reference TRBV30 and TRBJ2-7, reads SQTIHQWPATLVQPVGSPLSLECTVEGTSNPNLYWYRQAAGRGLQLLFYSVGIGQISSEVPQNLSASRPQDRQFILSSKKLLLSDSGFYLCAWSVLGRGLEQYFGPGTRLTVT.

This sequence joins TRBV7-2 and TRBJ2-3; the D call of TRBD1 rests on TCRdb alone, since no DNA is present to check it. The CDR3 runs 17 residues. Germline values: CDR1 SGHTA, CDR2 FQGNSA. The CDR3 loop is CASSLVLGGGLEDTQYF.

The chain employs TRBV28 and TRBJ2-5; there is no DNA to check the TCRdb D call of TRBD1. The CDR3 loop spans 13 amino acids. Germline-derived CDR1 and CDR2 are MDHEN and SYDVKM. CDR3 in amino acids: CASSSPRGETQYF.

The chain is built from TRBV7-2 and TRBJ2-5; the D call from TCRdb, TRBD2, cannot be confirmed without DNA. Germline V gene lookup returns CDR1 SGHTA and CDR2 FQGNSA. This CDR3 is built from 20 residues. The CDR3: CASSTTPRTSGDHDQETQYF.

The chain links TRBV11-3 to TRBJ2-3; TCRdb selects TRBD1, and the lack of DNA leaves this call unchecked. There are 14 residues in the CDR3. The germline V gene has CDR1 SGHNT and CDR2 YENEEA. The CDR3 spells CASSSRDRAGTQYF.

The J gene is TRBJ1-1, the V gene TRBV2; there is no DNA to check the TCRdb D call of TRBD1. CDR3 length equals 14 residues. Germline lookup yields CDR1 SNHLY and CDR2 FYNNEI. The chain's CDR3 is CASSAVTGDTEAFF.

The gene calls are TRBV5-1 and TRBJ2-1; TCRdb designates TRBD1, a call that cannot be tested without DNA. Per the germline V gene, CDR1 is SGHRS and CDR2 is YFSETQ. This CDR3 contains 14 residues. CDR3 loop: CASSQRQGGNEQFF. Full variable domain (remainder filled in from reference TRBV5-1 and TRBJ2-1): KAGVTQTPRYLIKTRGQQVTLSCSPISGHRSVSWYQQTPGQGLQFLFEYFSETQRNKGNFPGRFSGRQFSNSRSEMNVSTLELGDSALYLCASSQRQGGNEQFFGPGTRLTVL.

CDR3 residues: CASSHGGEETQYF. The V and J genes are TRBV7-2 and TRBJ2-5. Germline CDR1 is SGHTA and CDR2 is FQGNSA. The length of the CDR3 is 13 residues.

CDR3 sequence reads: CASSQRSQETQYF. The chain combines TRBV4-3 with TRBJ2-5. Germline lookup yields CDR1 LGHNA and CDR2 YSLEER. This CDR3 has 13 amino acids.

The V call is TRBV6-2 or TRBV6-3, the J call TRBJ2-1; there is no DNA to check the TCRdb D call of TRBD1. The germline CDR1 and CDR2 sequences are MNHEY and SVGEGT. There are 15 residues in the CDR3. CDR3 sequence reads: CASSWEQGRYNEQFF.

The rearrangement joins TRBV21-1 to TRBJ2-7; TCRdb names TRBD1, which stays unverified in the absence of DNA. TRBV21-1 corresponds to a pseudogene. CDR3 length equals 14 residues. The CDR3 spells CASSTPGRAYEQYF.

The gene calls are TRBV4-3 and TRBJ2-6. Germline V lookup: CDR1 LGHNA, CDR2 YSLEER. CDR3 length: 15 amino acids. The CDR3 loop is CASSQDDSGANVLTF.

V usage is TRBV5-1 and J usage is TRBJ2-7; TCRdb indicates TRBD1, and absent DNA this call remains unverified. Germline CDR1 reads SGHRS; CDR2 reads YFSETQ. The CDR3 has 15 residues. The CDR3 loop is CASSLGQGIFHEQYF.